The TCR beta chain under discussion was sequenced for a study of blood T cell repertoires in COVID-19. On the study more broadly: Italy, Spain and the United States were the sources of the convalescent and acute COVID-19 samples.

This clone was detected once. Assay: immunoSEQ multiplex PCR; the TCRdb copy retains only in-frame clones and omits some. Among 100,000 to 150,000 clones listed, around 90% were seen once. This CDR3 region has 13 residues. The V and J ends lost 2 bases and 3 bases respectively, with 8 bases between them. Germline lookup yields CDR1 SGHNT and CDR2 YYREEE (reference sequence). The TCR was taken from a human donor in a cohort sampled during active COVID-19. Material for sequencing was peripheral blood. The chain joins TRBV5-4 to TRBJ2-5; D ambiguous. The CDR3 nucleotides are TGTGCCAGCAGCTTAATTTCAGAAGAGACCCAGTACTTC. Translating it yields CASSLISEETQYF. The variable domain in full, with the rest retrieved from reference TRBV5-4 and TRBJ2-5, is ETGVTQSPTHLIKTRGQQVTLRCSSQSGHNTVSWYQQALGQGPQFIFQYYREEENGRGNFPPRFSGLQFPNYSSELNVNALELDDSALYLCASSLISEETQYFGPGTRLLVL.